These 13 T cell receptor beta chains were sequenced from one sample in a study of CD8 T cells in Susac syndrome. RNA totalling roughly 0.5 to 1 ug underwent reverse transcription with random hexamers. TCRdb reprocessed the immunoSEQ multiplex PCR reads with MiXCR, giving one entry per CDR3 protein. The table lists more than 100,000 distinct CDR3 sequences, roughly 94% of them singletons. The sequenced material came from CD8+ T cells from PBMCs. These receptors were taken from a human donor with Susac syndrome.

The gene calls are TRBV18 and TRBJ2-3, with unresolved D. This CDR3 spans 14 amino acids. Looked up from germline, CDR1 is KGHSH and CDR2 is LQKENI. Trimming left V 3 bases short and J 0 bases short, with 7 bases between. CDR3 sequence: CASSPATSTDTQYF. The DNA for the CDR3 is TGTGCCAGCTCACCCGCGACTAGCACAGATACGCAGTATTTT.

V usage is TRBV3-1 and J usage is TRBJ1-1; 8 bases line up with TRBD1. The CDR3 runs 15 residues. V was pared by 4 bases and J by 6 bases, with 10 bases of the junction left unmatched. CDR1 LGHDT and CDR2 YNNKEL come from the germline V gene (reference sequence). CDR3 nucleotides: TGTGCCAGCAGCCCGCGCACAGGGGGTCTCGCTGAAGCTTTCTTT. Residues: CASSPRTGGLAEAFF.

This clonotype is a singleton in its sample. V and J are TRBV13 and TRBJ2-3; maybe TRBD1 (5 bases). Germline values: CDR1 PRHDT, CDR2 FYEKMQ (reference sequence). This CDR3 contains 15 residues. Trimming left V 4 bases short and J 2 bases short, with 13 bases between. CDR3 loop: CASSSEPGFTDTQYF. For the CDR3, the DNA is TGTGCCAGCAGCTCGGAGCCAGGGTTCACAGATACGCAGTATTTT.

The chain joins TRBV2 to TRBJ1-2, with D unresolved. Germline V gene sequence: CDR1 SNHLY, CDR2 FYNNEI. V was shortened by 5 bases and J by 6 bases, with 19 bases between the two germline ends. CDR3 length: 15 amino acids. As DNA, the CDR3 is TGTGCCAGCAGTACGTTAGAGGGCACCCGGGATGGCTACACCTTC. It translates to CASSTLEGTRDGYTF. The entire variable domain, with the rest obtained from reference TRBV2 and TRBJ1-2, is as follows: EPEVTQTPSHQVTQMGQEVILRCVPISNHLYFYWYRQILGQKVEFLVSFYNNEISEKSEIFDDQFSVERPDGSNFTLKIRSTKLEDSAMYFCASSTLEGTRDGYTFGSGTRLTVV.

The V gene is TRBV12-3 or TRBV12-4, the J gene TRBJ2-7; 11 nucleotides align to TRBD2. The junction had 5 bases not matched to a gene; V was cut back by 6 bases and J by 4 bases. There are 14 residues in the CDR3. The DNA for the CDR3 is TGTGCCAGCAGCAAGACTAGCGGGGATTACGAGCAGTACTTC. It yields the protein CASSKTSGDYEQYF.

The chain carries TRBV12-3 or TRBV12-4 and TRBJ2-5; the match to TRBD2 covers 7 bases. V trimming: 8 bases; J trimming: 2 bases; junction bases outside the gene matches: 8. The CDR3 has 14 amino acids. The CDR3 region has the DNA TGTGCCAGCTCGCGGGGGACCGGGCAAGAGACCCAGTACTTC. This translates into CASSRGTGQETQYF.

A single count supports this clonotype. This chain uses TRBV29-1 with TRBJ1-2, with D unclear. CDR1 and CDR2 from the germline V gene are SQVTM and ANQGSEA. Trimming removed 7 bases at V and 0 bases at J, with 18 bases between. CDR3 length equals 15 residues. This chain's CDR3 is CSAVAAIGPNYGYTF. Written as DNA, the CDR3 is TGCAGCGCCGTTGCTGCGATAGGTCCTAACTATGGCTACACCTTC.

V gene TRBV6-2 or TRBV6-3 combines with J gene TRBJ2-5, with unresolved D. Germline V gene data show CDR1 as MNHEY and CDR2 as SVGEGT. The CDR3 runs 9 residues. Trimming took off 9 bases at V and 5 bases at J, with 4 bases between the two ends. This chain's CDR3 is CASGETQYF. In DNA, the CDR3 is TGTGCCAGTGGGGAGACCCAGTACTTC.

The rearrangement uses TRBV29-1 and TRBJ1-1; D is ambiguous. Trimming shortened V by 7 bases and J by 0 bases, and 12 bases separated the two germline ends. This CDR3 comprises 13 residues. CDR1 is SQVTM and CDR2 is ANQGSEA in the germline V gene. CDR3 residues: CSAIENLNTEAFF. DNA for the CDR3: TGCAGCGCCATAGAGAACCTGAACACTGAAGCTTTCTTT.

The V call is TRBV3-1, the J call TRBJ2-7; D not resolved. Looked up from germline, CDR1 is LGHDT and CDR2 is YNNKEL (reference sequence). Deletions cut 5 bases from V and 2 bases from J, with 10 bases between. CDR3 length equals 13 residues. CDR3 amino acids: CASSSEATYEQYF. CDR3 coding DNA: TGTGCCAGCAGCTCCGAGGCTACCTACGAGCAGTACTTC.

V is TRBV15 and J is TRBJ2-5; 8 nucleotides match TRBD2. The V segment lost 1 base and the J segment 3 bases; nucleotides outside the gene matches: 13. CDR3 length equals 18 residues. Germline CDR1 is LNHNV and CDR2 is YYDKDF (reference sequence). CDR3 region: CATSRARAGGVGEETQYF. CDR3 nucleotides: TGTGCCACCAGCAGAGCCCGGGCGGGGGGAGTTGGGGAAGAGACCCAGTACTTC.

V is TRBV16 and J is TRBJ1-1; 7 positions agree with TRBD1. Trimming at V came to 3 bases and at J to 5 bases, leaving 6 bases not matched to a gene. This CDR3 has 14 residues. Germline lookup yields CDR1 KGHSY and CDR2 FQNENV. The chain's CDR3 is CASSHRQGLTEAFF. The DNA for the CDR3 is TGTGCCAGCAGCCACAGACAGGGCCTTACTGAAGCTTTCTTT.

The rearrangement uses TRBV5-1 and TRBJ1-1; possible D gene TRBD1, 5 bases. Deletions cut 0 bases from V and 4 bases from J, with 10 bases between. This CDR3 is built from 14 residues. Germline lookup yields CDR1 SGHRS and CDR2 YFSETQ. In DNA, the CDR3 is TGCGCCAGCAGCTTGGTGGGGGAGGCCACTGAAGCTTTCTTT. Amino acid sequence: CASSLVGEATEAFF.